This T cell receptor beta chain was sequenced during a study of blood T cell repertoires in COVID-19. Clones were sequenced by immunoSEQ multiplex PCR, and TCRdb holds only the in-frame ones, with some missing. Among approximately 170,000 clones, approximately 87% were seen once, and the ten largest hold 10% to 11%. CDR1 is KGHDR, CDR2 SFDVKD, per germline. The CDR3 consists of 16 residues. Trimming cost V 5 bases and J 1 base; bases outside gene matches: 6. Specimen: peripheral blood. The J gene is TRBJ2-5, the V gene TRBV24-1; 10 bases align to TRBD1. The clonotype was recovered from a woman aged 55-69 years with COVID-19, enrolled during active disease. The CDR3 DNA is TGTGCCACCAGTGGTCCAAGGACAGGGGGCCAAGAGACCCAGTACTTC. Its protein is CATSGPRTGGQETQYF.